This TCR beta chain was documented in a study of T cells in Graves' hyperthyroidism and ophthalmopathy (dated by TCRdb to the late 2010s). About the investigation overall: A discovery cohort of roughly 100 patients, approximately 45 with Graves' ophthalmopathy and 57 with stable Graves' hyperthyroidism, was used to find distinguishing TCR V-J signatures. Whether ophthalmopathy could be predicted prospectively was tested in an independent validation cohort made up of about 18 hyperthyroidism patients plus 17 patients who later progressed to ophthalmopathy. For training and testing, the 80 to 100 patients in the discovery cohort were randomly divided in a 7:3 ratio. In addition, the study compared T-cell repertoires in thyroid tissue and in blood from roughly 6 Graves' hyperthyroidism patients. After blood sampling, hyperthyroidism patients were treated with methimazole at a starting dose of 30 mg daily, and ophthalmopathy patients were treated with high-dose intravenous methylprednisolone. The paper describes TCR Vbeta CDR3 sequencing of roughly 130 peripheral blood samples, made up of roughly 45 ophthalmopathy patients, roughly 75 hyperthyroidism patients and about 17 progressor patients. Summary of the overall study and its limitations: Sample size was not statistically predetermined, and blinding of investigators to group allocation was not performed. Ophthalmopathy was separated from stable hyperthyroidism by a 13 V-J signature model, with around 88% sensitivity and around 81% specificity obtained in cross-validation and 80%/75% obtained in testing. Most expanded thyroid clonotypes (frequency above 0.001) were also found in blood, which suggests that blood repertoires may mirror thyroid immune responses. During validation, the model predicted progression to ophthalmopathy a median of approximately six months ahead of onset, with roughly 65% sensitivity and roughly 75% specificity.

Stable Graves' hyperthyroidism was defined as the absence of progression to ophthalmopathy over 18 months of follow-up. Hyperthyroidism patients were newly diagnosed, had a disease duration of under 2 months, and were aged 18 to 65 years. Patients with uncontrolled infections, other autoimmune diseases, pregnancy or lactation were excluded. Diagnoses relied on clinical symptoms, serum thyroxine and TRAb, thyroid ultrasound and orbital computed tomography. Trizol reagent was used to extract total RNA, and RNA quality was then checked on an Agilent 2100 Bioanalyzer. This clonotype was counted only a few times. No cognate antigen has been identified for it. No much larger clone exists at a distance of one base, and base qualities are not known. TCR beta CDR3 regions were amplified from RNA transcripts. For the first round of RT-PCR on the TCR CDR3, the HTBI primer set was used together with the Qiagen OneStep RT-PCR kit. A second multiplex PCR round built the libraries, followed by size selection and purification. The libraries were sequenced on an Illumina HiSeq2000 using paired-end 100 bp reads. On the study's bioinformatics: SOAPnuke was used to process the raw data, with reads discarded if the reads contained adapters or uncalled bases, had a mean Phred below 15, or lacked an exact constant-primer or identifier match. COPE v1.2.5 was used to merge high-quality paired reads, and clonotypes were defined as unique nucleotide sequences. MiTCR v1.1 was used to align clonotypes to the IMGT TRBV, TRBD and TRBJ reference segments. The analysis was restricted to V-J combinations with a frequency above 0.0001, which together covered just over 99% of the repertoires. The TCS score was defined as F50 (clonal expansion) divided by E x V (chaos), with BLOSUM62-based TCRdist calculated between CDR3 peptides within each V-J. Welch's t-statistics and random forest reduced just over 500 V-J features to 13, which were used in a naive Bayes classifier (R e1071). TCRdb passed the public sequencing reads through fastp at Q25 and MiXCR, retaining productive beta sequences. CDR3 protein duplicates are merged, each entry listing the most common genes and DNA. The V and J calls come from TCRdb's annotation, not from the publication. The sample table contains 560,000 or so distinct CDR3 sequences; only one count was recorded for about half of them. The ten largest make up approximately 8.2% of the sample.

CDR1 and CDR2, per the germline V gene, are SGHTA and FQGNSA. Including cysteine and phenylalanine, the CDR3 has 14 amino acids. The DNA shown is the 42-base CDR3, in frame from base 1. V was cut back by 1 base and J by 5 bases, leaving a gap of 11 bases between them. Source material: peripheral blood or thyroid tissue (not recorded which). The sequence came from a young woman with Graves' hyperthyroidism. Donor details come from another sample of the same person, matched by shared clones. The chain was built from TRBV7-2 and TRBJ1-1; the best D guess is TRBD1, with 5 bases matching. The CDR3 protein: CASSLVGDLTEAFF. The base sequence is TGTGCCAGCAGCTTAGTGGGGGACCTTACTGAAGCTTTCTTT.